A single sample is the source of the 10 T cell receptor beta chains below, sequenced in a study of cytomegalovirus exposure and HLA in healthy donors (dated by TCRdb to the late 2010s). The library came from the immunoSEQ multiplex PCR assay. A mixture of 60 forward primers for TCR Vbeta segments and 13 reverse primers for TCR Jbeta segments was used in the multiplex PCR. What TCRdb holds here is the immuneACCESS table cut down to in-frame rearrangements. Part of the clones is not present; checked against another copy, under half of the missing clones reflect an unresolved V gene, and the others are unexplained. The sample includes 170,000 or so clones, with approximately 88% observed a single time. The ten largest clones represent less than 0.4% of the sample. The sequencing sample was made of PBMCs. The receptors come from a boy between 2 and 10 years old in good health and CMV-seronegative.

The chain recombines TRBV2 with TRBJ2-5; 9 positions match TRBD1. The germline V gene has CDR1 SNHLY and CDR2 FYNNEI. The CDR3 has 14 residues. The V gene end was trimmed by 7 bases and the J gene end by 14 bases; junction bases not matched to a gene: 17. This CDR3 reads CASIPTGGGQVPYF. Written as DNA, the CDR3 is TGTGCCAGCATACCAACAGGGGGCGGGCAAGTCCCCTACTTC.

This chain uses TRBV27 with TRBJ2-2; D gene uncertain. The germline V and J ends were trimmed by 5 bases and 8 bases, with 6 bases remaining between them. Germline V gene lookup returns CDR1 MNHEY and CDR2 SMNVEV (reference sequence). CDR3 length: 11 amino acids. The CDR3 loop is CASSTGGELFF. In DNA, the CDR3 is TGTGCCAGCAGTACTGGTGGGGAGCTGTTTTTT.

V gene TRBV5-1 combines with J gene TRBJ2-7, with 14 bases that match TRBD2. Trimming took 0 bases from V and 5 from J; bases not matched to a gene: 7. CDR3 length: 17 amino acids. In germline, CDR1 is SGHRS, CDR2 YFSETQ. The DNA for the CDR3 is TGCGCCAGCAGCTTGGGACCGACTAGCGGGAGGGATGACGAGCAGTACTTC. This translates into CASSLGPTSGRDDEQYF.

This chain uses TRBV5-4 with TRBJ2-5; 10 bases fit TRBD2. CDR1 SGHNT and CDR2 YYREEE come from the germline V gene (reference sequence). The CDR3 extends over 16 amino acids. J lost 4 bases, V lost 1 base, and 7 bases had no gene match. The CDR3 loop reads CASSLQQSGRGETQYF. The DNA for the CDR3 is TGTGCCAGCAGCTTGCAGCAAAGCGGGAGGGGAGAGACCCAGTACTTC.

This clone was observed a single time. The chain is built from TRBV28 and TRBJ2-5; D uncertain. The germline V gene has CDR1 MDHEN and CDR2 SYDVKM. CDR3 length: 12 amino acids. Trimming took 1 base from V and 6 from J, leaving 6 bases between them. Here the CDR3 reads CASSLLLQTQYF. CDR3 in DNA: TGTGCCAGCAGTTTATTACTGCAGACCCAGTACTTC.

This chain connects TRBV5-1 to TRBJ2-2, with TRBD1 matching over 8 bases. The CDR3 covers 15 residues. The germline CDR1 and CDR2 sequences are SGHRS and YFSETQ. V lost 5 bases and J lost 7; bases outside the gene matches: 10. The CDR3 loop reads CASRGQGALGGELFF. Written as DNA, the CDR3 is TGCGCCAGCAGAGGGCAGGGGGCTTTAGGCGGGGAGCTGTTTTTT.

This chain's CDR3 is CSVLSSGQVEYTF. The CDR3 DNA reads TGCAGCGTCCTTTCCTCGGGACAGGTGGAGTACACCTTC. V usage is TRBV29-1 and J usage is TRBJ1-2; 8 positions agree with TRBD1. V shed 6 bases and J 11 bases; nucleotides not matched to a gene: 14. CDR3 length equals 13 residues. Per the germline V gene, CDR1 is SQVTM and CDR2 is ANQGSEA.

V gene TRBV6-5 combines with J gene TRBJ1-2; D might be TRBD1 (6 bases). Germline V gene lookup returns CDR1 MNHEY and CDR2 SVGAGI. V gave up 6 bases and J gave up 4 bases, with 15 bases separating them. The CDR3 runs 14 residues. DNA of the CDR3: TGTGCCAGCAGAGAGAACAGGGAGGGCTATGGCTACACCTTC. It codes for CASRENREGYGYTF.

V and J are TRBV5-4 and TRBJ1-1; a weak D match, TRBD1 (6 bases). The CDR3 runs 12 residues. Trimming took 4 bases from V and 10 from J, leaving 14 bases between them. Germline CDR1 SGHNT, CDR2 YYREEE (reference sequence). CDR3 sequence reads: CASSPRGGGAFF. As DNA, the CDR3 is TGTGCCAGCAGCCCCCGGGGAGGGGGAGCTTTCTTT.

This clone was seen a few times. V and J are TRBV11-3 and TRBJ1-4, with D possibly matching TRBD1 (5 bases). From germline, CDR1 is SGHNT and CDR2 YENEEA. The V end lost 5 bases, the J end lost 3 bases, and 13 bases lay between the germline ends. The CDR3 has 15 amino acids. CDR3 residues: CASSRTGGPNEKLFF. CDR3 DNA: TGTGCCAGCAGCCGGACGGGGGGACCTAATGAAAAACTGTTTTTT.